Listed below are T cell receptor beta chains from one sample, sequenced in a study of T cell changes during pregnancy in multiple sclerosis. Clones were read by immunoSEQ multiplex PCR, and TCRdb kept only the in-frame ones, dropping some. The repertoire holds 100,000 to 130,000 clones, with 80% to 95% as singletons. The sequenced sample was peripheral blood, obtained in the third trimester of pregnancy. These receptors all stem from a female donor in good health, enrolled as a control in a pregnancy study. The conserved cysteine and the conserved F or W are not part of the CDR3 here.

j_call cdr3_length v_call cdr3_aa
TRBJ1-1 12 TRBV9 ANKGRDSNTEAF
TRBJ2-3 11 TRBV7-7 ASSRVGSDTQY
TRBJ2-1 12 TRBV7-9 ASSPLAVHNEQF
TRBJ2-2 14 TRBV5-1 ASSLTGVGYTGELF
TRBJ2-4 13 TRBV7-2 ASSLVRGDKNIQY
TRBJ2-3 12 TRBV6-1 ASRTSGGTDTQY
TRBJ1-6 13 TRBV2 ASSPPGQGSSPLH
TRBJ2-5 13 TRBV5-1 ASSPSRTGQETQY
TRBJ2-3 17 TRBV4-2 ASSPRKMTSGGAGDTQY
TRBJ2-5 12 TRBV5-4 ASSPGRGQETQY
TRBJ1-1 13 TRBV21-1 ASSKVGGKNTEAF
TRBJ1-2 12 TRBV6-5 ASSYSTGAYGYT
TRBJ2-4 15 TRBV7-2 ASSPSWDRGPKNIQY
TRBJ2-3 12 TRBV12-5 ASGEEISTDTQY
TRBJ1-5 13 TRBV5-4 ASRWGLNSNQPQH
TRBJ2-2 11 TRBV7-2 ASSSRGTGELF
TRBJ1-4 13 TRBV5-6 ASSLTGETNEKLF
TRBJ2-7 12 TRBV7-3 ASSTSGRGYEQY
TRBJ1-3 12 TRBV6-5 ASSEFSSGNTIY
TRBJ2-5 14 TRBV19 ASSIGASGGEETQY
TRBJ1-4 12 TRBV6-1 ASRPTGGGEKLF
TRBJ2-1 13 TRBV9 ASSVELAGYNEQF
TRBJ1-6 9 TRBV7-6 ASSSGEPLH
TRBJ2-3 13 TRBV2 ASGRAGGDTDTQY
TRBJ2-7 13 TRBV6-5 ASSSTRGLTYEQY
TRBJ2-7 13 TRBV9 ASSSRQGGGYEQY
TRBJ2-1 14 TRBV4-1 ASSQPERGGYNEQF
TRBJ1-1 12 TRBV6-4 ASSERDGNTEAF
TRBJ1-2 13 TRBV9 ASSGGQLVVKGYT
TRBJ2-5 14 TRBV7-8 ASSLTGQGVRETQY
TRBJ1-1 14 TRBV5-1 ASSLGGHTGGTEAF
TRBJ1-2 11 TRBV30 AWRASGWGGYT
TRBJ2-3 14 TRBV9 ASSVYRQGTTDTQY
TRBJ2-2 13 TRBV12-5 ASALGQANTGELF
TRBJ1-1 13 TRBV27 ASSFGQGSDTEAF
TRBJ2-4 11 TRBV2 ASRDRGGNIQY
TRBJ1-1 12 TRBV27 ASSDGQANTEAF
TRBJ2-7 11 TRBV30 AWRRTGDGEQY
TRBJ1-2 12 TRBV7-9 ASIPSGQGDGYT
TRBJ2-2 14 TRBV5-1 ASSLSGTPNTGELF
TRBJ2-3 12 TRBV2 ARGLAGAPDTQY
TRBJ1-1 11 TRBV10-3 AISGTAFTEAL
TRBJ1-2 14 TRBV7-9 ASSLSWGDNNYGYT
TRBJ1-6 13 TRBV6-4 ARRQESSYNSPLH
TRBJ1-2 14 TRBV6-6 ASSYEGTGTPYGYT
TRBJ2-7 15 TRBV27 ASSLSGLAGGHREQY
TRBJ2-7 12 TRBV5-4 ASSLGTRSYEQY
TRBJ2-5 15 TRBV5-1 ASKAPHGPVGGETQY
TRBJ2-7 14 TRBV19 ASSIDSSGGSYEQY
TRBJ1-5 12 TRBV9 ASSVGYLNQPQH
TRBJ1-2 13 TRBV27 ASSPQGWVEYGYT
TRBJ1-1 12 TRBV19 ASRETGRNTEAF
TRBJ2-3 16 TRBV4-2 ASSQAGLAGGFPDTQY